The clone carrying this TCR beta chain was detected only once. This CDR3 is 18 amino acids long. V lost 3 bases and J 0 bases, leaving 15 bases between the germline ends. Germline CDR1 is LGHNT and CDR2 is FRNRAP. RNA, at about 0.45 to 1 ug, was reverse transcribed with random hexamers. TCRdb independently ran MiXCR on the immunoSEQ multiplex PCR reads; one entry per CDR3 protein. The sample contains approximately 170,000 distinct CDR3 sequences, roughly 93% of which appear only once. This sample was taken from a study of CD8 T cells in Susac syndrome. Specimen: CD4+ T cells from PBMCs. The chain recombines TRBV12-5 with TRBJ1-6; D is possibly TRBD1 (5 bases). The clonotype was recovered from a human donor in good health. The CDR3 region is CASGFKIRADSYNSPLHF. The CDR3 nucleotides are TGTGCTAGTGGTTTCAAAATCAGGGCCGACTCCTATAATTCACCCCTCCACTTT. The full variable domain, its missing parts supplied by reference TRBV12-5 and TRBJ1-6, is DARVTQTPRHKVTEMGQEVTMRCQPILGHNTVFWYRQTMMQGLELLAYFRNRAPLDDSGMPKDRFSAEMPDATLATLKIQPSEPRDSAVYFCASGFKIRADSYNSPLHFGNGTRLTVT.